Presented here are 8 T cell receptor beta chains from one specimen sequenced in a study of blood T cell repertoires in COVID-19. Only in-frame clones appear in the TCRdb table, and some are missing; sequencing was by immunoSEQ multiplex PCR. The sample consists of 300,000 to 400,000 clones, around 87% of them appearing once. Sequenced material: peripheral blood. The receptors derive from a human donor in a cohort sampled during active COVID-19.

The chain has TRBV3-1 (or the pseudogene TRBV3-2) and TRBJ1-1, with D possibly matching TRBD1 (6 bases). With 6 bases removed from V and 5 bases from J, the gap between germline ends came to 28 bases. Germline V CDR1 and CDR2: LGHDT, YNNKEL (reference sequence). The CDR3 is 18 residues long. DNA for the CDR3: TGTGCCAGCAGTCCCATTCGTTATTCTGACAGGCCAGAGACTGAAGCTTTCTTT. Amino acid sequence: CASSPIRYSDRPETEAFF.

The V and J genes are TRBV7-6 and TRBJ2-7; 9 bases are shared with TRBD2. V dropped 1 base and J dropped 7; count of bases not matched to a gene: 11. The CDR3 has 16 amino acids. The germline V gene has CDR1 SGHVS and CDR2 FNYEAQ. The CDR3 spells CASSLEAGGPSQEQYF. The DNA for the CDR3 is TGTGCCAGCAGCTTAGAGGCGGGGGGGCCGAGTCAAGAGCAGTACTTC.

This chain connects TRBV9 to TRBJ2-1; TRBD2 matches 10 bases. V trimming: 0 bases; J trimming: 2 bases; junction bases outside the gene matches: 8. Germline CDR1 reads SGDLS; CDR2 reads YYNGEE. CDR3 size: 18 residues. The CDR3 region is CASSVGQPGLATYNEQFF. The CDR3 nucleotides read TGTGCCAGCAGCGTAGGCCAACCGGGACTAGCGACCTACAATGAGCAGTTCTTC. The whole variable domain, remainder taken from reference TRBV9 and TRBJ2-1, is DSGVTQTPKHLITATGQRVTLRCSPRSGDLSVYWYQQSLDQGLQFLIQYYNGEERAKGNILERFSAQQFPDLHSELNLSSLELGDSALYFCASSVGQPGLATYNEQFFGPGTRLTVL.

The V and J genes are TRBV18 and TRBJ1-1, with D possibly TRBD1 on 5 matching bases. V lost 1 base and J lost 1, with 13 bases in between. Germline CDR1 and CDR2: KGHSH and LQKENI. The CDR3 has 16 residues. CDR3 nucleotide sequence: TGTGCCAGCTCACCACGGGGGGTTAGGGAGAACACTGAAGCTTTCTTT. This encodes CASSPRGVRENTEAFF. The whole variable domain, filled in from reference TRBV18 and TRBJ1-1, reads NAGVMQNPRHLVRRRGQEARLRCSPMKGHSHVYWYRQLPEEGLKFMVYLQKENIIDESGMPKERFSAEFPKEGPSILRIQQVVRGDSAAYFCASSPRGVRENTEAFFGQGTRLTVV.

This clone has a handful of counts. The chain combines TRBV2 with TRBJ2-2; D not resolved. Trimming left V 7 bases short and J 3 bases short, with 12 bases between. The CDR3 sequence is 14 residues long. The germline V gene has CDR1 SNHLY and CDR2 FYNNEI. The CDR3 DNA reads TGTGCCAGCAAGCCCCGGGTCCACACCGGGGAGCTGTTTTTT. Its protein product is CASKPRVHTGELFF.

The chain employs TRBV11-2 and TRBJ1-2; D possibly corresponds to TRBD1 (5 bases). V lost 5 bases to trimming and J lost 5 bases, with 9 bases between them. In germline, CDR1 is SGHAT, CDR2 FQNNGV. The CDR3 has 12 amino acids. The CDR3 DNA follows: TGTGCCAGCAGCCAGGGCCCTTATGGCTACACCTTC. It translates to CASSQGPYGYTF.

The V call is TRBV5-1, the J call TRBJ2-7; 8 bases align to TRBD2. This CDR3 is built from 14 residues. V lost 4 bases, J lost 5 bases, and 8 bases stayed unmatched. From germline, CDR1 is SGHRS and CDR2 YFSETQ. The CDR3 DNA reads as TGCGCCAGCAGCCCGGGGGGGACCCTCCACGAGCAGTACTTC. Translated: CASSPGGTLHEQYF.

This chain uses TRBV19 with TRBJ2-2; the D is unclear. The V end was cut by 4 bases, the J end by 0 bases, with 3 bases between. Per germline, CDR1 LNHDA and CDR2 SQIVND (reference sequence). The length of the CDR3 is 13 residues. CDR3 DNA sequence: TGTGCCAGTAGTACTTCGAACACCGGGGAGCTGTTTTTT. It yields the protein CASSTSNTGELFF.